A single sample gave rise to the 20 T cell receptor beta chains below, sequenced in a study of glioma-infiltrating T cells. Amplification of TCR alpha and beta CDR3 regions from RNA used iRepertoire nested multiplex PCR. Via MiXCR, TCRdb re-called the multiplex PCR reads, giving one row per CDR3 protein. The table lists roughly 10,000 distinct CDR3 sequences, under 65% of them singletons. Sequencing was carried out using glioma tissue, nonneoplastic brain tissue, or PBMCs (not recorded which). These receptor sequences come from a human donor with low-grade glioma or glioblastoma, undergoing nonglioma brain surgery, or in good health (not recorded which).

This clonotype qualifies as medium-sized. The chain recombines TRBV27 with TRBJ2-7, with 7 bases that match TRBD2. The CDR3 is made up of 13 amino acids. The V gene's germline CDR1 is MNHEY and CDR2 SMNVEV (reference sequence). V was pared by 6 bases and J by 1 base, with 3 bases of the junction left unmatched. CDR3 nucleotide sequence: TGTGCCAGCAGGAGACTAGCTTCCTACGAGCAGTACTTC. Protein sequence: CASRRLASYEQYF.

The genes are TRBV28 and TRBJ1-5, with D possibly matching TRBD1 (6 bases). CDR1 is MDHEN and CDR2 is SYDVKM in the germline V gene. CDR3 length: 15 amino acids. Between the trimmed V and J ends, which lost 5 bases and 3 bases, there was a span of 14 bases. The CDR3 nucleotides are TGTGCCAGCAGTGGAACAGGGTCGAACAATCAGCCCCAGCATTTT. It translates to CASSGTGSNNQPQHF.

The gene calls are TRBV7-2 and TRBJ2-3; tentative D call: TRBD1 (6 bases). V was cut by 1 base and J by 5 bases, with 13 bases left in between. The CDR3 is 15 residues long. Germline V gene sequence: CDR1 SGHTA, CDR2 FQGNSA. For the CDR3, the DNA is TGTGCCAGCAGCTTAGGTGACCCAGGGGAAGATACGCAGTATTTT. Translated, it gives CASSLGDPGEDTQYF. Complete variable domain (other parts from reference TRBV7-2 and TRBJ2-3): GAGVSQSPSNKVTEKGKDVELRCDPISGHTALYWYRQSLGQGLEFLIYFQGNSAPDKSGLPSDRFSAERTGGSVSTLTIQRTQQEDSAVYLCASSLGDPGEDTQYFGPGTRLTVL.

The chain uses TRBV6-1 and TRBJ1-5; TRBD1 matches at 12 bases. After removal of 11 bases from V and 8 bases from J, the junction contained 10 bases not matched to a gene. The CDR3 runs to 14 residues. Per the germline V gene, CDR1 is MNHNS and CDR2 is SASEGT. The DNA of the CDR3 is TGTGCCGTCGGGGGACAGGGGGCTGGCAAGCCCCAGCATTTT. Amino acid sequence: CAVGGQGAGKPQHF.

As for this clonotype: The CDR3 end shows no conserved phenylalanine or tryptophan, and so a read error is likely. The rearrangement uses TRBV20-1 and TRBJ2-5, with D tentatively TRBD2 (7 bases). Trimming cost V 3 bases and J 4 bases, with 9 bases left between them. The CDR3 totals 12 residues. Germline lookup yields CDR1 DFQATT and CDR2 SNEGSKA (reference sequence). CDR3 DNA sequence: TGCAGTGCTAGCCGGGGGGCAGAGACCCAGTACTTA. The encoded protein is CSASRGAETQYL.

As concerns this clonotype: Germline is not matched at one junction end, which may reflect a read error. V gene TRBV12-3 or TRBV12-4 combines with J gene TRBJ2-1; D is ambiguous. CDR3 length equals 15 residues. CDR3 in DNA: TGTGACAGCAGTTTGGCAGCGAGCTCCTACAATGAGAAGTTCTTC. Translated: CDSSLAASSYNEKFF.

The count of this clonotype is one. One end of the junction fails to match germline, which may point to a read error. The V and J genes are TRBV7-9 and TRBJ2-2; D possibly corresponds to TRBD2 (5 bases). CDR3 length: 17 amino acids. Germline CDR1 SEHNR, CDR2 FQNEAQ (reference sequence). The CDR3 DNA is TGTGCCAGCACCTTAGCCCCCGTAGCGCCGTACACCGGGGAGCTGTTTTTT. This codes for CASTLAPVAPYTGELFF.

This clonotype showed up many times. V gene TRBV29-1 combines with J gene TRBJ2-7; D unresolved. The germline V gene has CDR1 SQVTM and CDR2 ANQGSEA. The germline V and J ends were trimmed by 0 bases and 3 bases, with 6 bases remaining between them. CDR3 length: 12 amino acids. This chain's CDR3 is CSVEDHGYEQYF. The CDR3 bases are TGCAGCGTTGAAGATCACGGCTACGAGCAGTACTTC.

The chain couples TRBV4-2 to TRBJ2-2; 10 bases match TRBD2. Trimming at V came to 4 bases and at J to 10 bases, leaving 9 bases not matched to a gene. There are 15 residues in the CDR3. Germline V lookup: CDR1 LGHNA, CDR2 YNFKEQ. CDR3 in DNA: TGTGCCAGCAGCCCGCTAGCGGGAGACACCAAGGAGCTGTTTTTT. Protein product: CASSPLAGDTKELFF.

A remark on this clonotype: One junction end does not reproduce the germline sequence, and a read error may be involved. The chain uses TRBV3-1 and TRBJ2-1, with D tentatively TRBD1 or TRBD2 (5 bases each). Germline V lookup: CDR1 LGHDT, CDR2 YNNKEL (reference sequence). The CDR3 spans 15 residues. CDR3 sequence (DNA): TGTGCCATCAGCGTTGGAACCGGGACCCGAGGGGAGCAGTTCTTC. Its translation is CAISVGTGTRGEQFF.

The J gene is TRBJ2-1, the V gene TRBV20-1; TRBD1 agrees at 10 bases. The CDR3 is 16 amino acids. V was pared by 1 base and J by 8 bases, with 11 bases of the junction left unmatched. From germline, CDR1 is DFQATT and CDR2 SNEGSKA (reference sequence). In nucleotides, the CDR3 is TGCAGTGCTAGAGGGGGACAGGGGAGCGAAGCCTATGAGCAGTTCTTC. Protein sequence: CSARGGQGSEAYEQFF.

This clonotype was recorded at least ten times. This chain connects TRBV12-3 or TRBV12-4 to TRBJ2-5, with D possibly matching TRBD1 (5 bases). The V and J ends lost 5 bases and 0 bases respectively, with 16 bases between them. CDR3 length equals 16 residues. CDR3 DNA sequence: TGTGCCAGCAGTCTATGGGCAGGGCCGCACCAAGAGACCCAGTACTTC. Its protein is CASSLWAGPHQETQYF.

Many counts were recorded for this clonotype. A read error may explain this, as a much larger clone is one base away. This chain connects TRBV11-2 to TRBJ1-1; D not resolved. Trimming cost V 4 bases and J 4 bases, with 13 bases left between them. The CDR3 has 14 residues. Germline V gives CDR1 SGHAT, CDR2 FQNNGV. CDR3 in DNA: TGTGCCAGCAGCTGGGGATACACGGGCACTGAAGCTTTCTTT. Its translation: CASSWGYTGTEAFF.

This clonotype turned up a few times. The chain employs TRBV19 and TRBJ2-5; a possible D gene is TRBD2 (5 bases). The CDR3 consists of 15 residues. Between the trimmed V and J ends, which lost 4 bases and 6 bases, there was a span of 18 bases. CDR1 is LNHDA, CDR2 SQIVND, per germline (reference sequence). The CDR3 reads CASSTSSGTRKTQYF. The CDR3 DNA reads TGTGCCAGTAGTACTTCCAGCGGTACCAGGAAGACCCAGTACTTC.

About this clonotype itself: A much more abundant neighbour one base away suggests this may be a read error. The CDR3 nucleotides read TGCAGCGTTAAACGACAGCAAGAGACCCAGTACTTC. Translation gives CSVKRQQETQYF. This rearrangement joins TRBV29-1 to TRBJ2-5; TRBD1 is a possible D gene (5 bases). The germline V and J ends were trimmed by 5 bases and 2 bases, with 9 bases remaining between them. From germline, CDR1 is SQVTM and CDR2 ANQGSEA. CDR3 length: 12 amino acids.

This clonotype was observed many times. The chain has TRBV29-1 and TRBJ2-1; 13 nucleotides line up with TRBD2. The J segment lost 3 bases and the V segment lost 5 bases, leaving 1 base of the junction unmatched. In germline, CDR1 is SQVTM, CDR2 ANQGSEA. There are 14 residues in the CDR3. The CDR3 here is CSVRTSGSYNEQFF. The CDR3 nucleotides read TGCAGCGTTAGGACTAGCGGGAGCTACAATGAGCAGTTCTTC.

There are many counts of this clonotype. The V gene is TRBV7-2, the J gene TRBJ2-5; either TRBD1 or TRBD2 may supply D (5 bases each). This CDR3 is built from 11 residues. V shed 2 bases and J shed 9 bases, with 7 bases lying between them. Germline assignment: CDR1 SGHTA and CDR2 FQGNSA. This chain's CDR3 is CASSLKGPQYF. Written as DNA, the CDR3 is TGTGCCAGCAGCTTAAAGGGACCCCAGTACTTC. The entire variable domain, with the rest obtained from reference TRBV7-2 and TRBJ2-5, is as follows: GAGVSQSPSNKVTEKGKDVELRCDPISGHTALYWYRQSLGQGLEFLIYFQGNSAPDKSGLPSDRFSAERTGGSVSTLTIQRTQQEDSAVYLCASSLKGPQYFGPGTRLLVL.

Notes on this clonotype: A junction boundary mismatches the germline segment, possibly from a read error. V gene TRBV6-6 combines with J gene TRBJ2-2, with 9 bases fitting TRBD2. Germline loops: CDR1 MNHNY, CDR2 SVGAGI (reference sequence). CDR3 length: 14 residues. As DNA, the CDR3 is TGTACCAGCAGGATAGCGGGAGACACCGGGGAGCTGTTTTTT. It encodes CTSRIAGDTGELFF.

This clonotype is classed as medium-sized. The rearrangement joins TRBV2 to TRBJ1-6; 9 positions agree with TRBD1. The CDR3 totals 14 residues. Germline V gene lookup returns CDR1 SNHLY and CDR2 FYNNEI. The trim removed 6 bases at V and 13 bases at J, leaving 10 bases unmatched. The CDR3 sequence: CASSGDRALVPLHF. The CDR3 nucleotides are TGTGCCAGCAGCGGGGACAGGGCCCTCGTCCCCCTCCACTTT.

Concerning this clonotype: One end of the junction does not line up with germline, which may come from a read error. The rearrangement uses TRBV7-2 and TRBJ2-5, with TRBD2 matching 14 bases. Germline-derived CDR1 and CDR2 are SGHTA and FQGNSA. This CDR3 is built from 18 residues. In DNA form, the CDR3 reads TGTGCCAGCAGCTTCCCGGGACTAGCGGGAGTAGGTCAAGGGACCCAGTACTTC. It yields the protein CASSFPGLAGVGQGTQYF.